This paragraph reports one TCR beta chain. Its target is unknown. Extraction and reverse transcription of RNA yielded cDNA as the sequencing template. Libraries were prepared by immunoSEQ multiplex PCR; TCRdb keeps only in-frame clonotypes and omits some of them. The repertoire holds thousands of clones, less than 85% seen once, with under 3% in the top ten. The data originate from a study of CD8+ T cells in alopecia areata. General observations from the study: The study found TCR sharing across patients less clear than in mice, possibly for HLA reasons. Normal scalp showed lower clonality than lesional scalp, especially alopecia totalis/universalis. Scalp sequencing captures resident alphabeta T cells of normal skin too.

Per the germline V gene, CDR1 is MGHDK and CDR2 is SYGVNS. V was pared by 4 bases and J by 3 bases, with 0 bases of the junction left unmatched. This CDR3 is built from 13 residues. In a group of about 5 patients, CD4+ cells were sorted into CD25+CD127- cells. Collection of lesional scalp punch biopsies and peripheral blood was performed in alopecia areata patients. The sequencing sample was made of CD4+ Tregs sorted from blood. This receptor was taken from a human donor with alopecia areata. V is TRBV25-1 and J is TRBJ1-3; TRBD1 matches 7 bases. CDR3 region: CASSGQGGNTIYF. Here the CDR3 DNA reads TGTGCCAGCAGTGGACAGGGTGGAAACACCATATATTTT. The full variable domain, its missing parts supplied by reference TRBV25-1 and TRBJ1-3, is EADIYQTPRYLVIGTGKKITLECSQTMGHDKMYWYQQDPGMELHLIHYSYGVNSTEKGDLSSESTVSRIRTEHFPLTLESARPSHTSQYLCASSGQGGNTIYFGEGSWLTVV.